This T cell receptor beta chain was profiled in a study of T cell repertoires in cytomegalovirus infection. Study as a whole: Public TCR beta signatures provided an indication of both CMV infection and a matching HLA type.

Per the germline V gene, CDR1 is MGHDK and CDR2 is SYGVNS. The CDR3 is 13 residues long. Trimming pared 7 bases from V and 5 bases from J, leaving 11 bases between. From the reads, TCRdb called clonotypes with MiXCR, one entry per CDR3 protein. The sample includes more than 400,000 distinct CDR3 sequences, more than 25% of them seen just once. The sequenced material came from PBMCs. The rearrangement links TRBV25-1 to TRBJ2-2; the D call may be TRBD1 or TRBD2 (6 bases each). The sequence derives from a human donor in good health (CMV status not recorded). Some clones in this sample may be carry-over from other donors' samples. The CDR3 loop reads CASTRGATGELFF. The CDR3, as DNA: TGTGCCAGCACGAGGGGGGCTACCGGGGAGCTGTTTTTT.